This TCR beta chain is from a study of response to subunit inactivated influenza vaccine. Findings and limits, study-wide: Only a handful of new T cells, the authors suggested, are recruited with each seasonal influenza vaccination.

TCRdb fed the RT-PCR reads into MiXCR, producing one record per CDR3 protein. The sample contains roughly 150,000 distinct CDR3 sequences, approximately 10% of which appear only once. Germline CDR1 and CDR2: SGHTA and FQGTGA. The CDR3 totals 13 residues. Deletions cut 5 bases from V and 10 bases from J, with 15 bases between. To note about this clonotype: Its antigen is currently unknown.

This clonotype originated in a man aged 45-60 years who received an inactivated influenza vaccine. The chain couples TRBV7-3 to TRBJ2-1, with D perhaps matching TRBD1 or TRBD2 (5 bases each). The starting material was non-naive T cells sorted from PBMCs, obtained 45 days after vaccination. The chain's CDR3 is CASSATPGPEQFF. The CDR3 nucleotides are TGTGCCAGCAGCGCCACGCCGGGACCCGAGCAGTTCTTC. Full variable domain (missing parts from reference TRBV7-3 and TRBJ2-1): GAGVSQTPSNKVTEKGKYVELRCDPISGHTALYWYRQSLGQGPEFLIYFQGTGAADDSGLPNDRFFAVRPEGSVSTLKIQRTERGDSAVYLCASSATPGPEQFFGPGTRLTVL.